The 15 T cell receptor beta chains in this list originate from one sample, sequenced in a study of shared clonotypes between healthy human individuals. Here immunoSEQ multiplex PCR was the method, and the copy in TCRdb shows in-frame clones only, minus some. The repertoire includes hundreds of thousands of clones, approximately 97% of them detected once, and around 0.057% sits in the top ten. The sequenced sample was naive CD4+ T cells sorted from blood. Subset described: CD45RA+ positively selected. These receptors all stem from a woman in her twenties or thirties in good health.

As concerns this clone: This specimen includes other DNA sequences encoding the same CDR3. This chain links TRBV5-1 with TRBJ1-5; possible D gene TRBD1, 5 bases. Germline CDR1 SGHRS, CDR2 YFSETQ. Trimming left V 4 bases short and J 1 base short, with 9 bases between. CDR3 size: 14 residues. The CDR3 sequence is CASSVGGSNQPQHF. The CDR3 nucleotides are TGCGCCAGCAGCGTTGGGGGGAGCAATCAGCCCCAGCATTTT.

The chain combines TRBV30 with TRBJ1-5; the match to TRBD1 covers 8 bases. The CDR3 sequence is 14 residues long. Germline trimming cut 2 bases from V and 7 bases from J; bases unmatched to any gene: 7. Germline V gene sequence: CDR1 GTSNPN, CDR2 SVGIG (reference sequence). Here the CDR3 DNA reads TGTGCCTGGAGTAACGGACAGGGCGCCCAGCCCCAGCATTTT. This encodes CAWSNGQGAQPQHF.

The chain recombines TRBV28 with TRBJ2-5; no clear D. Trimming removed 2 bases from V and 2 bases from J, with 12 bases in between. The CDR3 length is 15 residues. The germline gives CDR1 MDHEN, CDR2 SYDVKM. The CDR3 spells CASSLPHSSQETQYF. CDR3 nucleotides: TGTGCCAGCAGTTTACCCCACAGCTCACAAGAGACCCAGTACTTC.

This clone was picked up one time. This chain uses TRBV5-1 with TRBJ2-1; D is undetermined. V was clipped by 5 bases and J by 10 bases, with 10 bases between them. Germline V gene lookup returns CDR1 SGHRS and CDR2 YFSETQ. The CDR3 extends over 11 amino acids. The DNA for the CDR3 is TGCGCCAGCAGTCAACTTACCGAGCAGTTCTTC. Its translation is CASSQLTEQFF.

This chain links TRBV2 with TRBJ1-5; D is uncertain. Trimming shortened V by 7 bases and J by 5 bases, and 6 bases separated the two germline ends. CDR1 SNHLY and CDR2 FYNNEI come from the germline V gene. The CDR3 has 11 residues. CDR3 protein: CASTYDQPQHF. The CDR3 DNA sequence: TGTGCCAGCACTTACGATCAGCCCCAGCATTTT.

This clone was seen a handful of times. The chain's CDR3 is CASSEDEEGTYEQYF. Written as DNA, the CDR3 is TGTGCCAGCAGTGAAGATGAGGAGGGGACCTACGAGCAGTACTTC. This chain joins TRBV25-1 and TRBJ2-7; D is possibly TRBD2 (6 bases). The V and J ends lost 2 bases and 2 bases respectively, with 13 bases between them. In germline, CDR1 is MGHDK, CDR2 SYGVNS. This CDR3 has 15 amino acids.

The rearrangement joins TRBV5-8 to TRBJ2-1; TRBD1 agrees at 8 bases. With 4 bases clipped from V and 6 bases from J, the junction kept 12 bases outside the gene matches. CDR1 and CDR2 from the germline V gene are SGHTS and YDEGEE. The CDR3 consists of 16 residues. CDR3 protein: CASSPTIQGVPNEQFF. The CDR3 nucleotides are TGTGCCAGCAGCCCCACCATACAGGGGGTTCCCAATGAGCAGTTCTTC.

The gene calls are TRBV4-2 and TRBJ2-4; TRBD1 matches at 9 bases. This CDR3 comprises 15 residues. Trimming removed 3 bases from V and 4 bases from J; junction bases left unmatched: 4. Per the germline V gene, CDR1 is LGHNA and CDR2 is YNFKEQ. The CDR3 DNA reads TGTGCCAGCAGCCAGGGGACAGGGTCTAAAAACATTCAGTACTTC. Translated: CASSQGTGSKNIQYF.

This chain links TRBV29-1 with TRBJ2-2; 11 bases align to TRBD2. Germline V gene lookup returns CDR1 SQVTM and CDR2 ANQGSEA. The CDR3 loop spans 14 amino acids. The CDR3 here is CSCIGTSGTGELFF. The CDR3 region has the DNA TGCAGTTGTATCGGGACTAGCGGAACCGGGGAGCTGTTTTTT.

V is TRBV11-2 and J is TRBJ2-3; D ambiguous. V lost 1 base, J lost 3 bases, and 11 bases lay in between. This CDR3 region has 15 residues. Germline lookup yields CDR1 SGHAT and CDR2 FQNNGV. CDR3 amino acids: CASSLAPQNTDTQYF. CDR3 DNA: TGTGCCAGCAGCTTAGCCCCGCAGAATACAGATACGCAGTATTTT.

The gene calls are TRBV7-3 and TRBJ2-3; 8 bases map to TRBD2. Germline values: CDR1 SGHTA, CDR2 FQGTGA. V was pared by 8 bases and J by 4 bases, with 2 bases of the junction left unmatched. This CDR3 is built from 12 residues. The CDR3 sequence: CASLSGADTQYF. The DNA of the CDR3 is TGTGCCAGCCTTAGCGGGGCAGATACGCAGTATTTT.

The chain carries TRBV18 and TRBJ2-3, with D tentatively TRBD1 (5 bases). In germline, CDR1 is KGHSH, CDR2 LQKENI. The CDR3 has 14 residues. V was cut by 4 bases and J by 6 bases, with 14 bases left in between. In DNA, the CDR3 is TGTGCCAGCTCACTAGGGGTCCCCAGTGATACGCAGTATTTT. Translation gives CASSLGVPSDTQYF.

Concerning this clone itself: This same CDR3 is encoded by further DNA sequences in the sample. The V gene is TRBV5-1, the J gene TRBJ2-7, with D perhaps matching TRBD1 or TRBD2 (6 bases each). This CDR3 comprises 15 residues. Germline assignment: CDR1 SGHRS and CDR2 YFSETQ. Trimming pared 4 bases from V and 3 bases from J, leaving 17 bases between. The CDR3 spells CASSDRTGGLYEQYF. In DNA, the CDR3 is TGCGCCAGCAGCGACAGGACTGGGGGGCTCTACGAGCAGTACTTC.

The chain joins TRBV29-1 to TRBJ2-6; D is unclear. Germline CDR1 and CDR2: SQVTM and ANQGSEA. The CDR3 is 14 amino acids. The V end was cut by 3 bases, the J end by 0 bases, with 6 bases between. The CDR3 region is CSVDSPSGANVLTF. For the CDR3, the DNA is TGCAGCGTTGACAGTCCCTCTGGGGCCAACGTCCTGACTTTC.

The chain recombines TRBV6-6 with TRBJ2-5; TRBD2 matches 8 bases. The end of the DNA is better explained by TRBJ2-7, so the J call may be wrong. From germline, CDR1 is MNHNY and CDR2 SVGAGI (reference sequence). The CDR3 runs 13 residues. This CDR3 reads CASRERGSYEQYF. For the CDR3, the DNA is TGTGCCAGCAGGGAGCGGGGGTCCTACGAGCAGTACTTC.